Listed here are 23 T cell receptor beta chains from one sample, sequenced in a study of breast tumors, draining lymph nodes, adjacent tissues. TCRdb itself ran the multiplex PCR reads through MiXCR, one entry per CDR3 protein. The sample records under 300,000 distinct CDR3 sequences, about 34% being singletons. The lymph nodes were axillary draining lymph nodes from breast cancer patients. The sample consisted of axillary lymph node tissue. These TCRs come from a female donor with breast cancer. Some clones in this sample may be carry-over from other donors' samples.

As for this clonotype: It is likely a read error, because the conserved phenylalanine at the end of the CDR3 is missing. This chain links TRBV11-3 with TRBJ2-1; 9 bases align to TRBD2. The CDR3 loop spans 14 amino acids. V shed 5 bases and J 9 bases; nucleotides not matched to a gene: 8. Germline CDR1 SGHNT, CDR2 YENEEA. CDR3 bases: TGTGCCAGCAGCCTAGTCGCGGGAGGGGGTGAGCAGTTCTCC. Protein product: CASSLVAGGGEQFS.

This clonotype was observed many times. The chain joins TRBV11-3 to TRBJ2-3; 11 bases are a match to TRBD2. The CDR3 totals 18 residues. CDR1 and CDR2 from the germline V gene are SGHNT and YENEEA. The V gene end was trimmed by 0 bases and the J gene end by 2 bases; junction bases not matched to a gene: 7. The CDR3 DNA reads TGTGCCAGCAGCTTAGAATTCGGACTAGCGGGCTTCACAGATACGCAGTATTTT. Its translation: CASSLEFGLAGFTDTQYF.

On this clonotype itself: Being one base from a much bigger clone, this may be a read error. The chain joins TRBV20-1 to TRBJ1-2, with D unclear. The CDR3 runs 14 residues. Germline CDR1 and CDR2: DFQATT and SNEGSKA (reference sequence). The CDR3 DNA follows: TGCAGTGCTAGAAGCCTAGGCGTTAACTCTGGCTACACCTTC. Protein: CSARSLGVNSGYTF.

This clonotype was seen many times. J is TRBJ1-4 and V is TRBV4-1; the match to TRBD1 covers 8 bases. The germline V gene has CDR1 MGHRA and CDR2 YSYEKL. The CDR3 has 18 amino acids. With 0 bases clipped from V and 7 bases from J, the junction kept 13 bases outside the gene matches. The CDR3 DNA sequence: TGCGCCAGCAGCCAAGATAGCGTCGCCAGGGGGCGCGTTGAAAAACTGTTTTTT. It codes for CASSQDSVARGRVEKLFF.

The sample holds one count of this clonotype. The chain employs TRBV20-1 and TRBJ1-2; D gene unclear. This CDR3 contains 12 residues. The germline V and J ends were trimmed by 0 bases and 8 bases, with 10 bases remaining between them. The germline V gene has CDR1 DFQATT and CDR2 SNEGSKA (reference sequence). The CDR3 DNA reads TGCAGTGCTAGAGATAGACGGTTCGGCTACACCTTC. It encodes CSARDRRFGYTF.

This clonotype appeared many times. V gene TRBV28 combines with J gene TRBJ2-7; TRBD1 or TRBD2 may be the D gene (5 bases each). V lost 8 bases, J lost 4 bases, and 15 bases lay in between. Germline CDR1 reads MDHEN; CDR2 reads SYDVKM. CDR3 length: 13 residues. This CDR3 reads CASRQGVIYEQYF. Written as DNA, the CDR3 is TGTGCCAGCCGGCAGGGAGTCATTTACGAGCAGTACTTC.

The chain joins TRBV5-1 to TRBJ2-5, with D tentatively TRBD1 or TRBD2 (5 bases each). Germline values: CDR1 SGHRS, CDR2 YFSETQ. The CDR3 totals 14 residues. V lost 5 bases and J 5 bases, leaving 16 bases between the germline ends. Here the CDR3 reads CASRSGWGKETQYF. CDR3 DNA: TGCGCCAGCAGGTCGGGTTGGGGGAAGGAGACCCAGTACTTC.

The V call is TRBV7-2, the J call TRBJ2-7; 9 bases align to TRBD1. CDR3 length equals 21 residues. CDR1 and CDR2 (germline): SGHTA, FQGNSA. V shed 7 bases and J 0 bases; nucleotides not matched to a gene: 25. The CDR3 DNA reads TGTGCCAGCACCTGGGGACAGGGATCTGGAAACACCATGGGGGGCTCCTACGAGCAGTACTTC. Amino acid sequence: CASTWGQGSGNTMGGSYEQYF. Variable domain in full (rest from reference TRBV7-2 and TRBJ2-7): GAGVSQSPSNKVTEKGKDVELRCDPISGHTALYWYRQSLGQGLEFLIYFQGNSAPDKSGLPSDRFSAERTGGSVSTLTIQRTQQEDSAVYLCASTWGQGSGNTMGGSYEQYFGPGTRLTVT.

The chain joins TRBV20-1 to TRBJ2-3, with 11 bases that match TRBD2. The germline V gene has CDR1 DFQATT and CDR2 SNEGSKA (reference sequence). The CDR3 extends over 15 amino acids. J gave up 5 bases and V 4 bases, and 8 bases lay outside the gene matches. The DNA of the CDR3 is TGCAGTGCTACGGGACTAGCGGAGTTGGTAGATACGCAGTATTTT. Translated, it gives CSATGLAELVDTQYF.

This clonotype has a count of ten or more. V and J are TRBV29-1 and TRBJ2-7; 11 bases map to TRBD2. V shed 5 bases, J shed 4 bases, and the junction held 25 bases outside the gene matches. CDR3 length equals 20 residues. Germline loops: CDR1 SQVTM, CDR2 ANQGSEA. CDR3 bases: TGCAGCGTTCTTGGGACAGGGAGCGTCCCCGGGACTAGCGGCTATTACGAGCAGTACTTC. This encodes CSVLGTGSVPGTSGYYEQYF.

Regarding this clonotype: With a much larger clone just one base away, this may be a read error. The chain has TRBV4-2 and TRBJ2-2; TRBD2 matches 8 bases. Germline CDR1 and CDR2: LGHNA and YNFKEQ. V shed 4 bases, J shed 7 bases, and the junction held 11 bases outside the gene matches. The CDR3 length is 16 residues. The CDR3: CASSPTSGGEGGELFF. The DNA for the CDR3 is TGTGCCAGCAGCCCCACTAGCGGTGGGGAGGGCGGGGAGCTGTTTTTT.

The chain is built from TRBV20-1 and TRBJ2-5; D remains ambiguous. The CDR3 extends over 14 amino acids. Germline CDR1 is DFQATT and CDR2 is SNEGSKA (reference sequence). The V gene lost 1 base and the J gene lost 9 bases, with 18 bases spanning the gap. The DNA of the CDR3 is TGCAGTGCTAGAGGTTACACCGCTGATCAGCCCCAGTACTTC. It encodes CSARGYTADQPQYF.

Ten or more counts support this clonotype. CDR3 amino acids: CASSLTRVGENTGELFF. The CDR3, as DNA: TGCGCCAGCAGCCTTACAAGGGTCGGGGAGAACACCGGGGAGCTGTTTTTT. The chain uses TRBV4-3 and TRBJ2-2; weak D call: TRBD2 (5 bases). Deletions cut 4 bases from V and 1 base from J, with 16 bases between. Germline V lookup: CDR1 LGHNA, CDR2 YSLEER. This CDR3 region has 17 residues.

The V call is TRBV6-5, the J call TRBJ2-2; TRBD1 is a possible D gene (6 bases). Between the trimmed V and J ends, which lost 6 bases and 3 bases, there was a span of 17 bases. CDR1 is MNHEY, CDR2 SVGAGI, per germline. The CDR3 has 16 amino acids. The CDR3 nucleotides are TGTGCCAGCAGACGCGACCGGTACAGGGACACCGGGGAGCTGTTTTTT. Translating gives CASRRDRYRDTGELFF.

A word on this clonotype: Compared with germline, one end of the junction differs, possibly owing to a read error. V is TRBV7-9 and J is TRBJ1-3; no clear D. The CDR3 spans 15 residues. The V gene's germline CDR1 is SEHNR and CDR2 FQNEAQ (reference sequence). CDR3 nucleotides: TGTGCCAGCAGCTCAGGACGGAGCTCTGGAAACACCATACATTTT. Protein sequence: CASSSGRSSGNTIHF. The full variable domain, in which reference TRBV7-9 and TRBJ1-3 provide the parts outside the CDR3, is DTGVSQNPRHKITKRGQNVTFRCDPISEHNRLYWYRQTLGQGPEFLTYFQNEAQLEKSRLLSDRFSAERPKGSFSTLEIQRTEQGDSAMYLCASSSGRSSGNTIHFGEGSWLTVV.

The rearrangement links TRBV6-6 to TRBJ2-7; possibly TRBD2 for D (7 bases). The CDR3 has 17 amino acids. The V end was cut by 2 bases, the J end by 3 bases, with 20 bases between. The V gene's germline CDR1 is MNHNY and CDR2 SVGAGI (reference sequence). This chain's CDR3 is CASSYPLGGGGSYEQYF. The CDR3 DNA sequence: TGTGCCAGCAGTTACCCGCTAGGAGGGGGGGGGAGCTACGAGCAGTACTTC.

This clonotype has a count of ten or more. This rearrangement joins TRBV20-1 to TRBJ2-7; the match to TRBD1 covers 7 bases. The CDR3 spans 13 residues. Germline V lookup: CDR1 DFQATT, CDR2 SNEGSKA (reference sequence). V trimming: 3 bases; J trimming: 3 bases; junction bases outside the gene matches: 5. The CDR3 here is CSARDRSNYEQYV. Here the CDR3 DNA reads TGCAGTGCTAGGGACAGGTCGAACTACGAGCAGTACGTC.

This clonotype was picked up many times. V and J are TRBV20-1 and TRBJ2-7; the match to TRBD1 covers 8 bases. This CDR3 is 13 amino acids long. Germline V CDR1 and CDR2: DFQATT, SNEGSKA (reference sequence). Unmatched junction bases numbered 6, after V lost 5 bases and J lost 3 bases. This chain's CDR3 is CSASRTGIYEQYF. The CDR3 DNA reads TGCAGTGCTTCTAGGACAGGGATCTACGAGCAGTACTTC.

This sequence joins TRBV3-2 and TRBJ2-1; the table names TRBD2, a call not compared with the DNA. TRBV3-2 is termed a pseudogene. This CDR3 has 17 residues. The CDR3 is CASSQGGLAGVRNEQFF. As DNA, the CDR3 is TGTGCCAGCAGCCAAGGGGGTTTAGCGGGAGTAAGGAATGAGCAGTTCTTC.

This clonotype was detected once. This clone may be a read error of a much larger clone one base away. V and J are TRBV3-1 and TRBJ2-7, with no clear D. Germline V gives CDR1 LGHDT, CDR2 YNNKEL (reference sequence). CDR3 length equals 14 residues. V shed 1 base and J shed 2 bases, with 9 bases lying between them. This chain's CDR3 is CASSQAMTTYEQYF. In nucleotides, the CDR3 is TGTGCCAGCAGCCAAGCTATGACAACCTACGAGCAGTACTTC.

This clonotype occurred many times. This chain uses TRBV5-1 with TRBJ1-4; the match to TRBD1 covers 7 bases. The trim removed 4 bases at V and 7 bases at J, leaving 13 bases unmatched. The germline CDR1 and CDR2 sequences are SGHRS and YFSETQ. The CDR3 is 16 residues long. The CDR3 spells CASSAAGGRVGEKLFF. CDR3 in DNA: TGCGCCAGCAGCGCGGCAGGGGGAAGAGTTGGTGAAAAACTGTTTTTT.

The chain carries TRBV7-2 and TRBJ2-5; 7 bases are a match to TRBD1. J lost 2 bases, V lost 6 bases, and 12 bases had no gene match. The CDR3 is made up of 16 amino acids. Germline V lookup: CDR1 SGHTA, CDR2 FQGNSA. This chain's CDR3 is CASRLGTEERQETQYF. Written as DNA, the CDR3 is TGTGCCAGCAGGCTTGGGACAGAAGAGAGGCAAGAGACCCAGTACTTC.

The sample holds many counts of this clonotype. The chain links TRBV6-1 to TRBJ1-5; D perhaps matches TRBD1 (5 bases). Trimming stripped 1 base from V and 4 bases from J, with 14 bases between. In germline, CDR1 is MNHNS, CDR2 SASEGT. The CDR3 is 16 amino acids. The CDR3 DNA sequence: TGTGCCAGCAGTGAAGAGCCAGGACAAAGGAATCAGCCCCAGCATTTT. It specifies CASSEEPGQRNQPQHF.